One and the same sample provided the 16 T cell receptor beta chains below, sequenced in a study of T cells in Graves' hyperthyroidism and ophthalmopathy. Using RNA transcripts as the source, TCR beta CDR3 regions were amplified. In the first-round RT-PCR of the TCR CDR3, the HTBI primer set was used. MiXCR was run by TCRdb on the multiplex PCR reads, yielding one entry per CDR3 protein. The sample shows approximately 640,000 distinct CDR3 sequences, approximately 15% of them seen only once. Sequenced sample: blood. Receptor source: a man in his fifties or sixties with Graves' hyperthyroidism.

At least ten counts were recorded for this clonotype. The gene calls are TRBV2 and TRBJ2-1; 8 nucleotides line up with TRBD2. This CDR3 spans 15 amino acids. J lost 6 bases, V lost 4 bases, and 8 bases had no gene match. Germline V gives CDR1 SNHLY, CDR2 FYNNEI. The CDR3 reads CASSGGLALINEQFF. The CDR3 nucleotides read TGTGCCAGCAGTGGCGGACTAGCCCTCATCAATGAGCAGTTCTTC. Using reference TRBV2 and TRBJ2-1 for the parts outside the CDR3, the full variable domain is EPEVTQTPSHQVTQMGQEVILRCVPISNHLYFYWYRQILGQKVEFLVSFYNNEISEKSEIFDDQFSVERPDGSNFTLKIRSTKLEDSAMYFCASSGGLALINEQFFGPGTRLTVL.

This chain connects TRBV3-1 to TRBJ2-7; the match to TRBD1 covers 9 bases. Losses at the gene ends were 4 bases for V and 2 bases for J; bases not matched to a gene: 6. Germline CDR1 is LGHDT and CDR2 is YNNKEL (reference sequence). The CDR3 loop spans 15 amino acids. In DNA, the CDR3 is TGTGCCAGCAGCCCGGGGACAGGGTTCCCCTACGAGCAGTACTTC. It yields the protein CASSPGTGFPYEQYF.

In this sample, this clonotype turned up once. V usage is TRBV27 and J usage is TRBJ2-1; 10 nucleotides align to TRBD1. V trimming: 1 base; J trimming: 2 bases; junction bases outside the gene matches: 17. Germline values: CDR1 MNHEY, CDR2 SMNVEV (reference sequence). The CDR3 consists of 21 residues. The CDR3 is CASSLFTGTGADTFPYNEQFF. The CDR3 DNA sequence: TGTGCCAGCAGTTTATTCACCGGGACAGGGGCCGATACTTTTCCCTACAATGAGCAGTTCTTC.

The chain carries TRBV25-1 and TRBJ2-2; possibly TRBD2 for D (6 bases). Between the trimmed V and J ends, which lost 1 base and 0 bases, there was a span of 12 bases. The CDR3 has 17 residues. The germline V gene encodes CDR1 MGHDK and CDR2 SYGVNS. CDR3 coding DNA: TGTGCCAGCAGTGAATGGAGGGAGAAAACGAACACCGGGGAGCTGTTTTTT. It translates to CASSEWREKTNTGELFF.

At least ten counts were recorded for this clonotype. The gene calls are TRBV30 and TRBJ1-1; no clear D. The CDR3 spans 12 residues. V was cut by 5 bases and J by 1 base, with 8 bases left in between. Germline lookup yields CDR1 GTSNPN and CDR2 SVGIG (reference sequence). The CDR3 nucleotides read TGTGCCTGGGAGAGACAGAACACTGAAGCTTTCTTT. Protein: CAWERQNTEAFF.

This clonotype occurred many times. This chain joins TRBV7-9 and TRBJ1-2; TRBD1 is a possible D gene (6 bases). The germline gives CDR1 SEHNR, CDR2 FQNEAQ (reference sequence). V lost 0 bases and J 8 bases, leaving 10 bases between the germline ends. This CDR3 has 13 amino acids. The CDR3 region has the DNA TGTGCCAGCAGCTTAGCGGGGGCGGACGGCTACACCTTC. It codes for CASSLAGADGYTF. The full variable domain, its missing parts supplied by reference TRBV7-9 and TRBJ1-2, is DTGVSQNPRHKITKRGQNVTFRCDPISEHNRLYWYRQTLGQGPEFLTYFQNEAQLEKSRLLSDRFSAERPKGSFSTLEIQRTEQGDSAMYLCASSLAGADGYTFGSGTRLTVV.

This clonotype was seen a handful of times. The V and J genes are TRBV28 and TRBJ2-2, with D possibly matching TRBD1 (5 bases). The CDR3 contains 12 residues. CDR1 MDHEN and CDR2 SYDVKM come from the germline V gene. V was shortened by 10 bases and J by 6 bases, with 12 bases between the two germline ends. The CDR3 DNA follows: TGTGCCACCTCAGGGATCCCCGGGGAGCTGTTTTTT. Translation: CATSGIPGELFF.

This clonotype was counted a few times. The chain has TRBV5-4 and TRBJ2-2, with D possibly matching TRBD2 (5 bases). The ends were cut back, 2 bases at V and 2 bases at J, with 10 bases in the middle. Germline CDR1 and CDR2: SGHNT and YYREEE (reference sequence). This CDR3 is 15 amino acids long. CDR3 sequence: CASSLPGFNTGELFF. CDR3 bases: TGTGCCAGCAGCTTACCGGGATTTAACACCGGGGAGCTGTTTTTT.

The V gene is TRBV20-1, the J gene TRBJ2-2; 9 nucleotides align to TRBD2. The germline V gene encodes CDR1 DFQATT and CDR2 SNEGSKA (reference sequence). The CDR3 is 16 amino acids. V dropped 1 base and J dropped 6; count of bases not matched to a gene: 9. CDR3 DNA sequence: TGCAGTGCTAGAGTGAGGCGGGAGGGATATGCCGGGGAGCTGTTTTTT. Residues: CSARVRREGYAGELFF.

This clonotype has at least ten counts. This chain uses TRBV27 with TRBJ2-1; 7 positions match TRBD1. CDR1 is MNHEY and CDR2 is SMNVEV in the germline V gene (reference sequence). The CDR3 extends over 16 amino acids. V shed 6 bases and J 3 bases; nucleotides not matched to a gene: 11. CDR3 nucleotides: TGTGCCAGCAGGGCCACCGGGACAGAAGACTACAATGAGCAGTTCTTC. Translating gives CASRATGTEDYNEQFF.

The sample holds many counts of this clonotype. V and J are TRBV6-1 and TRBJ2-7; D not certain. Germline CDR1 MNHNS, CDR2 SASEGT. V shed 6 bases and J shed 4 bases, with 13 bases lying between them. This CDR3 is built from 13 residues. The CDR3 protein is CASSPLTEYEQYF. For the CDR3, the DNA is TGTGCCAGCAGCCCCCTTACTGAGTACGAGCAGTACTTC.

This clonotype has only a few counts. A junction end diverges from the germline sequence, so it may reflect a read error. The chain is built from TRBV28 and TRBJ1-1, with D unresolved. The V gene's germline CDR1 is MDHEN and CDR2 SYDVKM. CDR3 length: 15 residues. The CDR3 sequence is CVSSLSASLNTEAFF. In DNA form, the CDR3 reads TGTGTCAGCAGTTTATCGGCCAGTTTGAACACTGAAGCTTTCTTT.

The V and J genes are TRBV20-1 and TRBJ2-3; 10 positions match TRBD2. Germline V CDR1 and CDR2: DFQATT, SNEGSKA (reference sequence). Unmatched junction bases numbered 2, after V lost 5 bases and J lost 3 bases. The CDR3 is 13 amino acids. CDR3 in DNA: TGCAGTGCTCCGGGACTAGCGACAGATACGCAGTATTTT. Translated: CSAPGLATDTQYF.

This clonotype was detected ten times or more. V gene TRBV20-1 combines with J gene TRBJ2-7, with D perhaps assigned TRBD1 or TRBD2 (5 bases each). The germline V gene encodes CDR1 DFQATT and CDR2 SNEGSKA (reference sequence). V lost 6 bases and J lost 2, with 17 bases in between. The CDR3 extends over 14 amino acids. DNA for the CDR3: TGCAGTGCGGCACTTTCGGGACGGCCCTACGAGCAGTACTTC. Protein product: CSAALSGRPYEQYF.

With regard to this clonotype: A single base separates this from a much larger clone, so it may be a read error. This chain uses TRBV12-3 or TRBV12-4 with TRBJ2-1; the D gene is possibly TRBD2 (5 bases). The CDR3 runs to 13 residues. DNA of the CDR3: TGTGCCAGCAGTCGCCAGCGGAACAATGAGCAGCTCTTC. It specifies CASSRQRNNEQLF.

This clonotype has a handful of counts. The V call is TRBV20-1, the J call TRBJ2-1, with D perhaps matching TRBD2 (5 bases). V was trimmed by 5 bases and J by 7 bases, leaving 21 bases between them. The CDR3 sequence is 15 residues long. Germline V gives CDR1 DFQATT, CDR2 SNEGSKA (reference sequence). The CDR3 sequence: CSAVSFRGLRNEQFF. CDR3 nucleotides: TGCAGTGCTGTCTCCTTTAGAGGGCTCCGGAATGAGCAGTTCTTC.